The 29 T cell receptor beta chains in this list originate from one sample, sequenced in a study of T-cell reconstitution after alpha-beta-depleted transplantation in children. During its preparation, the TCRbeta library received unique molecular identifiers. TCRdb recomputed calls from the PCR reads with MiXCR, one row per CDR3 protein. The table records 600,000 to 700,000 distinct CDR3 sequences, around 13% of them present only once. This sample comprised PBMCs, obtained before TCRalphabeta/CD19-depleted stem cell transplant. All receptors come from a girl between 2 and 10 years old with congenital amegakaryocytic thrombocytopenia, due to receive a stem cell transplant.

The genes are TRBV12-3 or TRBV12-4 and TRBJ1-2; a possible D gene is TRBD1 (6 bases). Trimming pared 10 bases from V and 7 bases from J, leaving 10 bases between. This CDR3 contains 10 residues. CDR3: CANRAGGYTF. CDR3 bases: TGTGCCAACAGGGCCGGTGGCTACACCTTC.

This clonotype was observed many times. The CDR3 sequence is CASSDWGPRRGTDTQYF. Written as DNA, the CDR3 is TGTGCCAGCAGTGACTGGGGACCGCGGAGGGGTACAGATACGCAGTATTTT. This chain joins TRBV6-4 and TRBJ2-3; D possibly corresponds to TRBD2 (6 bases). V dropped 1 base and J dropped 3 bases, with 17 bases sitting between them. Germline-derived CDR1 and CDR2 are MRHNA and SNTAGT. This CDR3 has 17 amino acids.

This clonotype was seen many times. The chain links TRBV29-1 to TRBJ2-1; perhaps TRBD2 as D (6 bases). The V gene lost 5 bases and the J gene lost 1 base, with 15 bases spanning the gap. Germline V gene lookup returns CDR1 SQVTM and CDR2 ANQGSEA. This CDR3 contains 15 residues. The CDR3 DNA reads TGCAGCGTTTTAGAGGGACTGGAATCCTACAATGAGCAGTTCTTC. This gives the protein CSVLEGLESYNEQFF.

This clonotype has ten or more counts. For the CDR3, the DNA is TGCAGTGGAGAGGGGACAGTCCAAGAGACCCAGTACTTC. Translated, it gives CSGEGTVQETQYF. This chain links TRBV20-1 with TRBJ2-5, with 7 bases that match TRBD1. The germline CDR1 and CDR2 sequences are DFQATT and SNEGSKA (reference sequence). The CDR3 runs to 13 residues. V lost 7 bases, J lost 1 base, and 6 bases stayed unmatched.

This clonotype was found many times. V and J are TRBV5-1 and TRBJ2-7; 8 nucleotides align to TRBD1. Germline-derived CDR1 and CDR2 are SGHRS and YFSETQ. The V segment lost 3 bases and the J segment 0 bases; nucleotides outside the gene matches: 8. The CDR3 runs 16 residues. CDR3 nucleotides: TGCGCCAGCAGCTCGGTCGACAGGGGCTTCTCCTACGAGCAGTACTTC. The encoded protein is CASSSVDRGFSYEQYF. The full variable domain, rest sourced from reference TRBV5-1 and TRBJ2-7, is KAGVTQTPRYLIKTRGQQVTLSCSPISGHRSVSWYQQTPGQGLQFLFEYFSETQRNKGNFPGRFSGRQFSNSRSEMNVSTLELGDSALYLCASSSVDRGFSYEQYFGPGTRLTVT.

This chain connects TRBV29-1 to TRBJ1-1, with D perhaps matching TRBD1 (5 bases). Germline V gene lookup returns CDR1 SQVTM and CDR2 ANQGSEA. The CDR3 runs to 12 residues. Trimming pared 6 bases from V and 0 bases from J, leaving 8 bases between. The CDR3 nucleotides read TGCAGCGTCTGGGGGATGAACACTGAAGCTTTCTTT. Its translation: CSVWGMNTEAFF. Full variable domain (missing parts from reference TRBV29-1 and TRBJ1-1): SAVISQKPSRDICQRGTSLTIQCQVDSQVTMMFWYRQQPGQSLTLIATANQGSEATYESGFVIDKFPISRPNLTFSTLTVSNMSPEDSSIYLCSVWGMNTEAFFGQGTRLTVV.

This clonotype was seen many times. The chain recombines TRBV12-3 or TRBV12-4 with TRBJ1-1; D remains ambiguous. This CDR3 region has 13 residues. Trimming left V 5 bases short and J 3 bases short, with 10 bases between. This CDR3 reads CASSDEGYTEAFF. CDR3 DNA: TGTGCCAGCAGTGACGAAGGCTACACTGAAGCTTTCTTT.

This clonotype was detected ten times or more. The rearrangement links TRBV5-1 to TRBJ2-3; TRBD1 matches at 7 bases. In germline, CDR1 is SGHRS, CDR2 YFSETQ. Germline trimming cut 4 bases from V and 2 bases from J; bases unmatched to any gene: 7. The length of the CDR3 is 15 residues. In DNA form, the CDR3 reads TGCGCCAGCAGCACCGGACAGGCCTACACAGATACGCAGTATTTT. Residues: CASSTGQAYTDTQYF. The full variable domain, completed using reference TRBV5-1 and TRBJ2-3, is KAGVTQTPRYLIKTRGQQVTLSCSPISGHRSVSWYQQTPGQGLQFLFEYFSETQRNKGNFPGRFSGRQFSNSRSEMNVSTLELGDSALYLCASSTGQAYTDTQYFGPGTRLTVL.

This clonotype was found a few times. The chain couples TRBV7-9 to TRBJ2-5; no firm D call. The CDR3 sequence is 13 residues long. Looked up from germline, CDR1 is SEHNR and CDR2 is FQNEAQ (reference sequence). Trimming removed 5 bases from V and 5 bases from J, with 12 bases in between. The CDR3 loop is CASSPTVGETQYF. The CDR3 DNA follows: TGTGCCAGCAGCCCGACGGTGGGGGAGACCCAGTACTTC.

The chain employs TRBV3-1 and TRBJ2-6, with 13 bases matching TRBD2. CDR1 LGHDT and CDR2 YNNKEL come from the germline V gene (reference sequence). V shed 11 bases, J shed 2 bases, and the junction held 15 bases outside the gene matches. The CDR3 is 19 amino acids. The CDR3 sequence is CAFSQLAGGQHPGANVLTF. The CDR3 DNA reads as TGTGCCTTCTCCCAACTAGCGGGAGGGCAGCACCCTGGGGCCAACGTCCTGACTTTC.

In the case of this clonotype: A much larger clone sits a single nucleotide away, making a read error possible. The chain uses TRBV4-1 and TRBJ2-3; D gene ambiguous. The CDR3 runs to 16 residues. The germline V gene encodes CDR1 MGHRA and CDR2 YSYEKL. Between the trimmed V and J ends, which lost 0 bases and 5 bases, there was a span of 15 bases. The CDR3 DNA follows: TGCGCCAGCAGCCAAGAGCCTCGGGTTATGATAGATACGCAGTATTTT. It codes for CASSQEPRVMIDTQYF.

This rearrangement joins TRBV12-3 or TRBV12-4 to TRBJ1-5, with TRBD1 matching 7 bases. The CDR3 loop spans 15 amino acids. The V gene end was trimmed by 6 bases and the J gene end by 2 bases; junction bases not matched to a gene: 7. The CDR3 region has the DNA TGTGCCAGCAGGGCCGATGACAGGGGCAATCAGCCCCAGCATTTT. As protein: CASRADDRGNQPQHF.

There are many counts of this clonotype. The chain is built from TRBV12-3 or TRBV12-4 and TRBJ2-3; 7 bases agree with TRBD2. V lost 6 bases to trimming and J lost 10 bases; unmatched junction nucleotides: 13. The CDR3 is made up of 14 amino acids. The CDR3: CASSPRLGREAQYF. CDR3 sequence (DNA): TGTGCCAGCAGCCCGAGACTAGGCCGGGAGGCGCAGTATTTT.

V and J are TRBV12-3 or TRBV12-4 and TRBJ2-7; D uncertain. The CDR3 has 14 residues. The V and J ends lost 7 bases and 0 bases respectively, with 13 bases between them. CDR3 sequence: CASTFARDSYEQYF. DNA for the CDR3: TGTGCCAGCACCTTTGCTCGCGACTCCTACGAGCAGTACTTC.

The CDR3 DNA sequence: TGCGCCAGCAGCGGGTGGGGGGTCCAGCCTTACAATGAGCAGTTCTTC. It is translated as CASSGWGVQPYNEQFF. The chain is built from TRBV5-1 and TRBJ2-1; D is possibly TRBD2 (6 bases). The CDR3 consists of 16 residues. CDR1 and CDR2 (germline): SGHRS, YFSETQ. Trimming shortened V by 4 bases and J by 4 bases, and 18 bases separated the two germline ends.

This clonotype was detected ten times or more. CDR3 nucleotide sequence: TGTGCCAGCAGTTGGACAGGGAACTCCTACGAGCAGTACTTC. This sequence encodes CASSWTGNSYEQYF. The chain has TRBV28 and TRBJ2-7, with 8 bases aligning to TRBD1. The ends lost 4 bases at V and 0 bases at J; junction bases unmatched: 2. Germline V CDR1 and CDR2: MDHEN, SYDVKM. The CDR3 loop spans 14 amino acids.

This clonotype was observed a few times. The chain couples TRBV6-1 to TRBJ2-1, with D hard to call. V was shortened by 0 bases and J by 8 bases, with 8 bases between the two germline ends. CDR1 is MNHNS and CDR2 is SASEGT in the germline V gene. There are 13 residues in the CDR3. CDR3 sequence (DNA): TGTGCCAGCAGTGAAGCCGGCACCGATGAGCAGTTCTTC. Translated, it gives CASSEAGTDEQFF.

This clonotype has only a few counts. V gene TRBV3-1 combines with J gene TRBJ2-5; no clear D gene. V lost 0 bases and J lost 13, with 12 bases in between. The V gene's germline CDR1 is LGHDT and CDR2 YNNKEL (reference sequence). The CDR3 is 12 amino acids. The CDR3 here is CASSQDLGSSYF. CDR3 in DNA: TGTGCCAGCAGCCAAGATCTTGGATCATCGTACTTC.

The V call is TRBV27, the J call TRBJ2-3, with TRBD2 matching 9 bases. This CDR3 is 16 amino acids long. Unmatched junction bases numbered 7, after V lost 4 bases and J lost 2 bases. The germline V gene encodes CDR1 MNHEY and CDR2 SMNVEV (reference sequence). CDR3 nucleotide sequence: TGTGCCAGCAGTTATCTGGCTAGCGGGACCACAGATACGCAGTATTTT. Translation: CASSYLASGTTDTQYF.

This chain connects TRBV5-5 to TRBJ2-2, with D hard to call. V dropped 0 bases and J dropped 0 bases, with 9 bases sitting between them. The V gene's germline CDR1 is SGHKS and CDR2 YYEKEE (reference sequence). CDR3 length equals 16 residues. The CDR3 spells CASSLAGASNTGELFF. The CDR3, as DNA: TGTGCCAGCAGCTTGGCGGGCGCGTCGAACACCGGGGAGCTGTTTTTT.

At least ten counts were recorded for this clonotype. The genes are TRBV20-1 and TRBJ2-1; no clear D gene. This CDR3 is built from 12 residues. Germline CDR1 is DFQATT and CDR2 is SNEGSKA (reference sequence). The ends were cut back, 3 bases at V and 8 bases at J, with 11 bases in the middle. The CDR3 loop reads CSARWPAHEQFF. The CDR3, as DNA: TGCAGTGCTAGGTGGCCCGCCCATGAGCAGTTCTTC.

The rearrangement links TRBV5-1 to TRBJ2-7; 7 bases line up with TRBD1. The junction had 8 bases not matched to a gene; V was cut back by 2 bases and J by 3 bases. The CDR3 is 15 amino acids. Per germline, CDR1 SGHRS and CDR2 YFSETQ. DNA for the CDR3: TGCGCCAGCAGCTTACTCCAGGGGGTTCGCTACGAGCAGTACTTC. Translating it yields CASSLLQGVRYEQYF.

This clonotype came up a few times. The V gene is TRBV7-9, the J gene TRBJ2-7; 7 positions match TRBD1. CDR3 length: 16 amino acids. The germline CDR1 and CDR2 sequences are SEHNR and FQNEAQ (reference sequence). The V and J ends lost 3 bases and 3 bases, in that order; junction bases with no gene match: 11. The CDR3 is CASSLGQFLGVYEQYF. In DNA, the CDR3 is TGTGCCAGCAGCTTGGGACAGTTTCTCGGAGTCTACGAGCAGTACTTC.

This clonotype was found many times. This chain joins TRBV7-2 and TRBJ2-7, with D unclear. CDR1 is SGHTA, CDR2 FQGNSA, per germline. Between the trimmed V and J ends, which lost 8 bases and 3 bases, there was a span of 8 bases. The CDR3 extends over 11 amino acids. The CDR3 reads CASGSGYEQYF. DNA of the CDR3: TGTGCCAGCGGCTCAGGCTACGAGCAGTACTTC.

In its sample, this clonotype was seen many times. The chain joins TRBV14 to TRBJ2-1; D is uncertain. The germline V gene encodes CDR1 SGHDN and CDR2 FVKESK. The germline V and J ends were trimmed by 3 bases and 5 bases, with 8 bases remaining between them. The CDR3 totals 13 residues. The CDR3 sequence: CASSQYRDNEQFF. The CDR3 nucleotides read TGTGCCAGCAGCCAGTACCGCGACAATGAGCAGTTCTTC.

This clonotype turned up a few times. The rearrangement joins TRBV20-1 to TRBJ2-5, with D perhaps TRBD1 (6 bases). V was trimmed by 5 bases and J by 4 bases, leaving 14 bases between them. There are 13 residues in the CDR3. Germline V gene lookup returns CDR1 DFQATT and CDR2 SNEGSKA (reference sequence). The CDR3 reads CSASQGNGETQYF. In nucleotides, the CDR3 is TGCAGTGCTTCCCAGGGGAACGGAGAGACCCAGTACTTC.

This clonotype was observed at least ten times. J is TRBJ2-1 and V is TRBV5-1, with D uncertain. Trimming shortened V by 0 bases and J by 15 bases, and 13 bases separated the two germline ends. CDR3 length: 12 amino acids. Germline CDR1 is SGHRS and CDR2 is YFSETQ. The DNA for the CDR3 is TGCGCCAGCAGCTTGGATGGCTACCCTGCGTTCTTC. Amino acids: CASSLDGYPAFF.

This chain connects TRBV7-9 to TRBJ2-2; D ambiguous. Trimming removed 2 bases at V and 4 bases at J, with 8 bases between. The CDR3 is 14 residues long. The V gene's germline CDR1 is SEHNR and CDR2 FQNEAQ (reference sequence). The CDR3 region is CASSLLQTTGELFF. The CDR3 coding sequence is TGTGCCAGCAGCTTACTGCAAACCACCGGGGAGCTGTTTTTT. Combining the CDR3 with reference TRBV7-9 and TRBJ2-2 gives the whole variable domain DTGVSQNPRHKITKRGQNVTFRCDPISEHNRLYWYRQTLGQGPEFLTYFQNEAQLEKSRLLSDRFSAERPKGSFSTLEIQRTEQGDSAMYLCASSLLQTTGELFFGEGSRLTVL.

Comment on this clonotype: A read error is possible here, since a much larger clone lies one base away. The gene calls are TRBV5-6 and TRBJ1-2; 12 bases agree with TRBD1. Losses at the gene ends were 6 bases for V and 7 bases for J; bases not matched to a gene: 10. Germline assignment: CDR1 SGHDT and CDR2 YYEEEE. This CDR3 comprises 15 residues. The chain's CDR3 is CASNYTGTGGIGYTF. The CDR3 DNA reads as TGTGCCAGCAACTACACCGGGACAGGGGGCATTGGCTACACCTTC.